This TCR beta chain was captured by sequencing in a study of T cell changes during pregnancy in multiple sclerosis. This table comes from immunoSEQ multiplex PCR, and its TCRdb copy is limited to in-frame clones, with some not included. The sample has 85,000 to 90,000 clones, less than 95% seen once. Trimming at V came to 1 base and at J to 3 bases, leaving 1 base not matched to a gene. In germline, CDR1 is SQVTM, CDR2 ANQGSEA. The CDR3 sequence is 14 residues long. Sequenced here: peripheral blood, sampled in the first trimester of pregnancy. The sequence was obtained from a female donor in good health, enrolled as a control in a pregnancy study. The rearrangement joins TRBV29-1 to TRBJ2-1; 9 nucleotides align to TRBD2. The CDR3 nucleotides read TGCAGCGTTGAAGGCGGGGGGGTCTACAATGAGCAGTTCTTC. It yields the protein CSVEGGGVYNEQFF.